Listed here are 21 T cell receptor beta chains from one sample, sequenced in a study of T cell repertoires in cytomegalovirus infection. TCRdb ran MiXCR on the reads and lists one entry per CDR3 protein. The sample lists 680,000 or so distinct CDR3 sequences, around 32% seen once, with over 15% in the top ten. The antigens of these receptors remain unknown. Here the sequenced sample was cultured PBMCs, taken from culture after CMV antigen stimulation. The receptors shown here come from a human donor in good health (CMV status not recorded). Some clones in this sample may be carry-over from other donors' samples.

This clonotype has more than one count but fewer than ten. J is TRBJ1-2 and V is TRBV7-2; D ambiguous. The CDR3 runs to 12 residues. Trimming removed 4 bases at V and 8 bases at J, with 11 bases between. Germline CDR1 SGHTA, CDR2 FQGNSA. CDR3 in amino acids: CASSSGLWGYTF. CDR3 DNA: TGTGCCAGCAGCTCGGGATTGTGGGGCTACACCTTC. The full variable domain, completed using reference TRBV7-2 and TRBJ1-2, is GAGVSQSPSNKVTEKGKDVELRCDPISGHTALYWYRQSLGQGLEFLIYFQGNSAPDKSGLPSDRFSAERTGGSVSTLTIQRTQQEDSAVYLCASSSGLWGYTFGSGTRLTVV.

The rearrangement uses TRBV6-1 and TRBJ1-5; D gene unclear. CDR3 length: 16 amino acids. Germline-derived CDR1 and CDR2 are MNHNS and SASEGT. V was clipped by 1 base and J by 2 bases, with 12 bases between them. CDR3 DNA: TGTGCCAGCAGTGAAGGAATCGGCGACGGCAATCAGCCCCAGCATTTT. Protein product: CASSEGIGDGNQPQHF.

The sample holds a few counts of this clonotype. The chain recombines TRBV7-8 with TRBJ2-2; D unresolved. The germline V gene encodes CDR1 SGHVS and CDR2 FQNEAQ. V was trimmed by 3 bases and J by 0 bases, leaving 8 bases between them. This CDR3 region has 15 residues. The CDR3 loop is CASSFFVANTGELFF. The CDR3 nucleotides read TGTGCCAGCAGCTTTTTCGTAGCGAACACCGGGGAGCTGTTTTTT.

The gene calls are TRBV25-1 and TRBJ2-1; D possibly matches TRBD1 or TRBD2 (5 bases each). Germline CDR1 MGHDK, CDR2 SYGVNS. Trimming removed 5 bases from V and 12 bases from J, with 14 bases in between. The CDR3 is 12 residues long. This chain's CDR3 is CASSQLARGQFF. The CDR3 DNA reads TGTGCCAGCAGTCAGTTAGCGAGGGGGCAGTTCTTC.

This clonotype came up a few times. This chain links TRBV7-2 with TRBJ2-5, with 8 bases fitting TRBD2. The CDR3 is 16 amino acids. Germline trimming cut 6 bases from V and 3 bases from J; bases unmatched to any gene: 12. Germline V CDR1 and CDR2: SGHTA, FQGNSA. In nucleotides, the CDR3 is TGTGCCAGCAGTCATACCCGGGGGGGAGGGAAAGAGACCCAGTACTTC. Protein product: CASSHTRGGGKETQYF.

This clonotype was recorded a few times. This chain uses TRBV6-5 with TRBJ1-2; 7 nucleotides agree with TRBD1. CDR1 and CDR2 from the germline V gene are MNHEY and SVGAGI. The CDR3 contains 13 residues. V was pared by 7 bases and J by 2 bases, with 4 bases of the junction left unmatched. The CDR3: CASKTQGNYGYTF. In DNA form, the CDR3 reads TGTGCCAGCAAAACACAGGGGAACTATGGCTACACCTTC.

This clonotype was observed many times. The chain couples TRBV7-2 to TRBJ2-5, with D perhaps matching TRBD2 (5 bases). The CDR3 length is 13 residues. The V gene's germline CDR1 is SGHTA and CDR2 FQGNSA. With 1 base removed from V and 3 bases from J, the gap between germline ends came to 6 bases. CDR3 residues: CASSLGGKETQYF. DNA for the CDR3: TGTGCCAGCAGCTTAGGAGGGAAAGAGACCCAGTACTTC.

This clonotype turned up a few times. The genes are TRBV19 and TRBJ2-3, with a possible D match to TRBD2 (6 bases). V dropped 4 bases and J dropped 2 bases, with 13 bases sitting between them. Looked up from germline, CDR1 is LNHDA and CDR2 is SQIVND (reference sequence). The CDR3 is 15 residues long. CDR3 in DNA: TGTGCCAGTAGTAGGGGGGAGAGCTACACAGATACGCAGTATTTT. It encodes CASSRGESYTDTQYF.

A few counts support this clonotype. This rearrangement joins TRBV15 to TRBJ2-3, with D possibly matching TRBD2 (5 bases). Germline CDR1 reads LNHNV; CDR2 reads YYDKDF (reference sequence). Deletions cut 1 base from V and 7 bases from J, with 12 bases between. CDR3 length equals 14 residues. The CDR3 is CATSRGVSGNTQYF. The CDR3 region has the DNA TGTGCCACCAGCAGAGGGGTATCGGGAAATACGCAGTATTTT.

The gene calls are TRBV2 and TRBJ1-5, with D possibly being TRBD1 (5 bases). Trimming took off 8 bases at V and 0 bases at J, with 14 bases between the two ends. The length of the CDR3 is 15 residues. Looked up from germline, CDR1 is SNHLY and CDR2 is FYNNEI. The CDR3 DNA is TGTGCCAGCCGGGGGGTAAGAGATAGCAATCAGCCCCAGCATTTT. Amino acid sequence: CASRGVRDSNQPQHF.

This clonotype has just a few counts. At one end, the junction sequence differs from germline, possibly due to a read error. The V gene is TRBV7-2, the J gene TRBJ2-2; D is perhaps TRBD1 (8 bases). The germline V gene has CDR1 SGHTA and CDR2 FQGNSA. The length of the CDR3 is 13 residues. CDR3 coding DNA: TGTGCCAGCAGCTTCGACAGGGGAGGGGCGCTGTTTTTT. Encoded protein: CASSFDRGGALFF.

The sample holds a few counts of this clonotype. The CDR3 sequence is CASSLMFTGELFF. CDR3 nucleotides: TGTGCCAGCAGCTTGATGTTCACCGGGGAGCTGTTTTTT. This chain connects TRBV5-6 to TRBJ2-2; D unresolved. Germline CDR1 and CDR2: SGHDT and YYEEEE. The CDR3 spans 13 residues. V gave up 1 base and J gave up 4 bases, with 5 bases separating them.

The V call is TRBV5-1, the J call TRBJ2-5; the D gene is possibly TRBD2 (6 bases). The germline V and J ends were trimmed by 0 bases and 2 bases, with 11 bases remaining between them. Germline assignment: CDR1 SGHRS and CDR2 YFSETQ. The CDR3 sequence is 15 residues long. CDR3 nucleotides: TGCGCCAGCAGCTTGGATCCGGGAGCACAAGAGACCCAGTACTTC. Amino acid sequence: CASSLDPGAQETQYF.

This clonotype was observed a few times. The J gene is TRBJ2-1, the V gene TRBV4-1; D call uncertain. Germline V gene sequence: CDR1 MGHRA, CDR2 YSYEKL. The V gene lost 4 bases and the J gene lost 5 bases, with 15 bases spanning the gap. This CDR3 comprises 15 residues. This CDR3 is CASSLHQSPDNEQFF. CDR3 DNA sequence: TGCGCCAGCAGCCTACACCAAAGCCCCGACAATGAGCAGTTCTTC.

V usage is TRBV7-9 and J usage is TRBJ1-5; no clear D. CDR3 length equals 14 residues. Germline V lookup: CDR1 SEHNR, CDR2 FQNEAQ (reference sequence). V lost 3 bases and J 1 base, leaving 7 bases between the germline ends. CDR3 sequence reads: CASSFPESNQPQHF. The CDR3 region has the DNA TGTGCCAGCAGCTTTCCAGAGAGCAATCAGCCCCAGCATTTT.

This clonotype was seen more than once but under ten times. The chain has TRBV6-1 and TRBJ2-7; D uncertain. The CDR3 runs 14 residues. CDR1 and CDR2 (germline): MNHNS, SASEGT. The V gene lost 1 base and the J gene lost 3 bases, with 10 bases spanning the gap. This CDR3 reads CASSEVPLIYEQYF. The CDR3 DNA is TGTGCCAGCAGTGAAGTACCATTGATCTACGAGCAGTACTTC.

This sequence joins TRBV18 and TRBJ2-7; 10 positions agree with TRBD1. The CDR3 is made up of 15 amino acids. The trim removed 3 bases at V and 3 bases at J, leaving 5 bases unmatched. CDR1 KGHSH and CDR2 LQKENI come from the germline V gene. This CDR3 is CASSPGTGAIYEQYF. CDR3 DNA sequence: TGTGCCAGCTCACCCGGGACAGGGGCAATCTACGAGCAGTACTTC.

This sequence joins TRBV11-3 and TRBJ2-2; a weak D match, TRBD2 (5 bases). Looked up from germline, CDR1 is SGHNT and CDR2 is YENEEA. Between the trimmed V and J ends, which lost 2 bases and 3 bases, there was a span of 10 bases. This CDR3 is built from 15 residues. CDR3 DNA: TGTGCCAGCAGCTTATTCAGCGGCGACACCGGGGAGCTGTTTTTT. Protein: CASSLFSGDTGELFF.

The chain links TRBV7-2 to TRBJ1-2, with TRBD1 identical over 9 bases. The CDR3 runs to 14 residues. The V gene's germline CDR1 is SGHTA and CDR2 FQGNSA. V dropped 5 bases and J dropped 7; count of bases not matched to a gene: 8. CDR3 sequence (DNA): TGTGCCAGCAGCGCCGGACAGGGGAGAGGTGGCTACACCTTC. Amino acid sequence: CASSAGQGRGGYTF.

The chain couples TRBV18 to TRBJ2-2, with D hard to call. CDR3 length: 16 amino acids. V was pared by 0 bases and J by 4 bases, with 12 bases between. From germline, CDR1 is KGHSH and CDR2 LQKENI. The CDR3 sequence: CASSPPKSRGTGELFF. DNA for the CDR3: TGTGCCAGCTCACCACCCAAATCTAGAGGCACCGGGGAGCTGTTTTTT.

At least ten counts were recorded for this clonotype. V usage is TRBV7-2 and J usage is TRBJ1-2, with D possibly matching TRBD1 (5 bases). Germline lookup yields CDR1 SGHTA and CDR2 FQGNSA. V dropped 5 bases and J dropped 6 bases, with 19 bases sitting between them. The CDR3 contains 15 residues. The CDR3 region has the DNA TGTGCCAGCAGCCCCGGGGCACCCTCAGTGGATGGCTACACCTTC. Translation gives CASSPGAPSVDGYTF.